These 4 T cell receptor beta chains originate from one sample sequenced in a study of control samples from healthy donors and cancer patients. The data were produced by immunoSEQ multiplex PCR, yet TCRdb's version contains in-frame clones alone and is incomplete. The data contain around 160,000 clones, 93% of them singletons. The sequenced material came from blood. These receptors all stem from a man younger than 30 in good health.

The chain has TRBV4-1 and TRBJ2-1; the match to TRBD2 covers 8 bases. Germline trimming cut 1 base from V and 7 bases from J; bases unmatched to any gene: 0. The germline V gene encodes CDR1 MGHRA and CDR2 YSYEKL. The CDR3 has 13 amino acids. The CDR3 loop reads CASSQGLANEQFF. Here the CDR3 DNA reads TGCGCCAGCAGCCAAGGACTAGCGAATGAGCAGTTCTTC.

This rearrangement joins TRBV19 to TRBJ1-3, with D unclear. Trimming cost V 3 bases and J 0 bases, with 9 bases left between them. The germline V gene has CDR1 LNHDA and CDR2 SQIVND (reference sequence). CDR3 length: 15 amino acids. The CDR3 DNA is TGTGCCAGTAGTATCTTCGCCACCTCTGGAAACACCATATATTTT. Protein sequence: CASSIFATSGNTIYF.

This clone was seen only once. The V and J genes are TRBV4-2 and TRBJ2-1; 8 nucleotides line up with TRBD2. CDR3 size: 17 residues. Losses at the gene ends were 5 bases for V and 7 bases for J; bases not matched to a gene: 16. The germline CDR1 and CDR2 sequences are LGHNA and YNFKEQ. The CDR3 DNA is TGTGCCAGCAGCAAAGGGGGGACAAGCGGGAGAACAAATGAGCAGTTCTTC. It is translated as CASSKGGTSGRTNEQFF.

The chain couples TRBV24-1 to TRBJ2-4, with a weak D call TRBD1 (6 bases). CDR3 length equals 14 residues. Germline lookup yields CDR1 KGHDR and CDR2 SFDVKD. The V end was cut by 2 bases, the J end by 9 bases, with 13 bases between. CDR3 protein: CATSDSGQQGIQYF. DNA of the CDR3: TGTGCCACCAGTGATTCGGGGCAACAGGGCATTCAGTACTTC.